Listed here is a single TCR beta chain. In germline, CDR1 is SGDLS, CDR2 YYNGEE. The CDR3 runs 15 residues. Trimming removed 2 bases at V and 6 bases at J, with 14 bases between. The data belong to a study of shared clonotypes between healthy human individuals. Generated by immunoSEQ multiplex PCR, the TCRdb table keeps only in-frame clones and is missing some. The profile covers fewer than 3 million clones, with 85% to 95% appearing a single time and 0.3% to 0.4% taken by the ten largest. Specimen: naive CD4+ T cells from PBMCs. The subset was: CD45RA+ positively selected. The chain employs TRBV9 and TRBJ2-2; D tentatively reads TRBD1 or TRBD2 (5 bases each). This TCR was sampled from a young man in good health. Some clones in this sample may be carry-over from other donors' samples. In nucleotides, the CDR3 is TGTGCCAGCAGCGTGTCGGGGCGCTCGGCCGGGGAGCTGTTTTTT. It yields the protein CASSVSGRSAGELFF.